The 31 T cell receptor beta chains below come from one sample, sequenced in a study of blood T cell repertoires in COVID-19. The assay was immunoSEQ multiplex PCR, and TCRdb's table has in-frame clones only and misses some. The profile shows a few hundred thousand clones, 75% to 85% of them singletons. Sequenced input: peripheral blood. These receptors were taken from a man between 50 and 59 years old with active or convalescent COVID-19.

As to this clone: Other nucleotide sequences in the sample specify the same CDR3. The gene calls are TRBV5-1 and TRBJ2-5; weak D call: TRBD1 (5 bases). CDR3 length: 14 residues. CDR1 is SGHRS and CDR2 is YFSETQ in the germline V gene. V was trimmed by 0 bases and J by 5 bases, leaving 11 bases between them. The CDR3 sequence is CASSLGQGSETQYF. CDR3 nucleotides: TGCGCCAGCAGCTTGGGCCAGGGTAGTGAGACCCAGTACTTC.

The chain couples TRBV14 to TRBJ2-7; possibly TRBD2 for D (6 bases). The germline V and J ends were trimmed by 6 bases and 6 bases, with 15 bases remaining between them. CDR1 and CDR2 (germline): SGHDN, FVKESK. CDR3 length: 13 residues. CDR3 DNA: TGTGCCAGCAGTTTTCGAGGCGGGGCCGAGCAGTACTTC. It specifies CASSFRGGAEQYF.

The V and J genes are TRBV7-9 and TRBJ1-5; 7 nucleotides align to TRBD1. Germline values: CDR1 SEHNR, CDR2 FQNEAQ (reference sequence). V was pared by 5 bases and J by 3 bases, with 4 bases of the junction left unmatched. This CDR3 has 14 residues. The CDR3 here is CASSGTATNQPQHF. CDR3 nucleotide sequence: TGTGCCAGCAGCGGGACAGCCACCAATCAGCCCCAGCATTTT.

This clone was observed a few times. Here the CDR3 reads CASSLDRGGGELFF. CDR3 coding DNA: TGTGCCAGCAGTCTCGACAGGGGTGGCGGGGAGCTGTTTTTT. The J gene is TRBJ2-2, the V gene TRBV27; 8 bases fit TRBD1. This CDR3 contains 14 residues. Per germline, CDR1 MNHEY and CDR2 SMNVEV (reference sequence). V shed 5 bases, J shed 7 bases, and the junction held 6 bases outside the gene matches.

The CDR3 protein is CASSYVASSDTQYF. The CDR3, as DNA: TGTGCCAGCAGTTACGTTGCTAGTTCGGATACGCAGTATTTT. V and J are TRBV6-5 and TRBJ2-3; no reliable D call. The germline V gene has CDR1 MNHEY and CDR2 SVGAGI. V lost 2 bases, J lost 6 bases, and 12 bases lay in between. The CDR3 loop spans 14 amino acids.

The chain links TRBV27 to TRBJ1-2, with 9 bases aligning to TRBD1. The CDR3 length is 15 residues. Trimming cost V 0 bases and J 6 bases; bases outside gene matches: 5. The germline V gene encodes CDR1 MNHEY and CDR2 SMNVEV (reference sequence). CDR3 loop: CASSLSGTGLDGYTF. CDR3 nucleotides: TGTGCCAGCAGTTTATCGGGGACAGGGCTGGATGGCTACACCTTC.

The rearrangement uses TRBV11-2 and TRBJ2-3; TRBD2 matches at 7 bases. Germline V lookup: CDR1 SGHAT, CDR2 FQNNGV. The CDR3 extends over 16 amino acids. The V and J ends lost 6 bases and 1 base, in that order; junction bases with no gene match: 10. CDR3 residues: CASSRTAGARTDTQYF. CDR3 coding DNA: TGTGCCAGCAGTCGCACGGCGGGAGCCCGCACAGATACGCAGTATTTT.

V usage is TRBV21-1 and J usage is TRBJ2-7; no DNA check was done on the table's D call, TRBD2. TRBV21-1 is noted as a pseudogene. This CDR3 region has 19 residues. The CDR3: CASSKLGPNLREVSYEQYF. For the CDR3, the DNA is TGTGCCAGCAGCAAATTAGGCCCTAATTTGCGGGAGGTCTCCTACGAGCAGTACTTC.

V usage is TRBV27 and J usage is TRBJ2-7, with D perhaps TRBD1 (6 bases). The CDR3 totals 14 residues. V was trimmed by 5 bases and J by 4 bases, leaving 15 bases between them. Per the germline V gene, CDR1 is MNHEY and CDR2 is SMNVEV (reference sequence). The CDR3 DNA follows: TGTGCCAGCAGTACTCCGGGACACCTTTACGAGCAGTACTTC. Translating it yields CASSTPGHLYEQYF.

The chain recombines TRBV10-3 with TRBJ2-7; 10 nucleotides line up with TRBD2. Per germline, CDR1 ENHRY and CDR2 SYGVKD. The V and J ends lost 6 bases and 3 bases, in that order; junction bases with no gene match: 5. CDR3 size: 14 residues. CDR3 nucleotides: TGTGCCATCAGCCTAGCGGGGGATAACTACGAGCAGTACTTC. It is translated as CAISLAGDNYEQYF.

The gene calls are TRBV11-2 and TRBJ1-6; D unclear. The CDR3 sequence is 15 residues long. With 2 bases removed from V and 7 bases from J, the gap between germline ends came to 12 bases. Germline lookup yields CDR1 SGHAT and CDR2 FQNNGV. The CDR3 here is CASSLSPGSNSPLHF. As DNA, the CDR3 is TGTGCCAGCAGCTTATCGCCAGGCTCAAATTCACCCCTCCACTTT.

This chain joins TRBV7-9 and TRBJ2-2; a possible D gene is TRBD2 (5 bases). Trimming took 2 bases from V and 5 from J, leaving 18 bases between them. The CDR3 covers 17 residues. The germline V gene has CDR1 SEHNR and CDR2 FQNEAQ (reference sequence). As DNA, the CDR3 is TGTGCCAGCAGCTTAAATGTACGAGTTCGGGGTACCGGGGAGCTGTTTTTT. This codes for CASSLNVRVRGTGELFF.

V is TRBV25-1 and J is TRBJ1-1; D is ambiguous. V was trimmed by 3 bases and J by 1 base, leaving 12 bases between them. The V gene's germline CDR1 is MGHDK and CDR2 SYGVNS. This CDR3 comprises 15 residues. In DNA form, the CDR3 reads TGTGCCAGCAGTGACCCGAGGGCCCCGAACACTGAAGCTTTCTTT. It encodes CASSDPRAPNTEAFF.

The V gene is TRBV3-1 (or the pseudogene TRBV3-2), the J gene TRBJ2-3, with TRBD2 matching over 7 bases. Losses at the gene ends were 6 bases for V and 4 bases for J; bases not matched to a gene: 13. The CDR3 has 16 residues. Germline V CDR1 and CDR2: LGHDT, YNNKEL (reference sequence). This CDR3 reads CASSQINGRRADTQYF. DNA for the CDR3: TGTGCCAGCAGTCAAATTAACGGGAGGCGCGCAGATACGCAGTATTTT.

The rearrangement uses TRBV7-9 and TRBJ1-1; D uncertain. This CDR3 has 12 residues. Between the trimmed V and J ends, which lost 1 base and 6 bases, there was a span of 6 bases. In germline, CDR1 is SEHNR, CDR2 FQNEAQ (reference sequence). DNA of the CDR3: TGTGCCAGCAGCTTAGTAAGCGCTGAAGCTTTCTTT. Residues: CASSLVSAEAFF.

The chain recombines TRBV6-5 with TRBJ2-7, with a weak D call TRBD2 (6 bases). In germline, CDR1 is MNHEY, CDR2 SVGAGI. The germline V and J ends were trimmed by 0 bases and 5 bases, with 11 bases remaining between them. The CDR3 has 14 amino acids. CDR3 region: CASSYSGGLNEQYF. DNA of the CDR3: TGTGCCAGCAGTTACTCAGGAGGGCTAAACGAGCAGTACTTC.

The CDR3 DNA reads TGTGCCTGCAAAGGACAGGGGAAAACAGATACGCAGTATTTT. Amino acid sequence: CACKGQGKTDTQYF. The chain links TRBV7-9 to TRBJ2-3; TRBD1 matches at 9 bases. The CDR3 has 14 amino acids. Germline values: CDR1 SEHNR, CDR2 FQNEAQ (reference sequence). With 11 bases clipped from V and 3 bases from J, the junction kept 9 bases outside the gene matches.

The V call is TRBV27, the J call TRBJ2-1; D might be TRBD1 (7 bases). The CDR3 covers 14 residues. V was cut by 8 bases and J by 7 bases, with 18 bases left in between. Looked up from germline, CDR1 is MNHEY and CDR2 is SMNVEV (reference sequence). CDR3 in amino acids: CASSWDRRGNEQFF. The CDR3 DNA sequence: TGTGCCAGCTCTTGGGACAGACGGGGGAATGAGCAGTTCTTC.

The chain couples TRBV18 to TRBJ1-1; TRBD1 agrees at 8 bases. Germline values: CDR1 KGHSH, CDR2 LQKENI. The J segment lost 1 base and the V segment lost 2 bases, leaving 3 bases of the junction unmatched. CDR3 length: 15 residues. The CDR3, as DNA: TGTGCCAGCTCACCATTCGGACAGGGGAACACTGAAGCTTTCTTT. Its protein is CASSPFGQGNTEAFF.

CDR3 protein: CASSFSGRTKQETQYF. The DNA of the CDR3 is TGCGCCAGCAGCTTTAGTGGGAGGACCAAACAAGAGACCCAGTACTTC. This sequence joins TRBV5-1 and TRBJ2-5; a possible D gene is TRBD2 (6 bases). This CDR3 is built from 16 residues. V lost 2 bases and J 2 bases, leaving 16 bases between the germline ends. In germline, CDR1 is SGHRS, CDR2 YFSETQ.

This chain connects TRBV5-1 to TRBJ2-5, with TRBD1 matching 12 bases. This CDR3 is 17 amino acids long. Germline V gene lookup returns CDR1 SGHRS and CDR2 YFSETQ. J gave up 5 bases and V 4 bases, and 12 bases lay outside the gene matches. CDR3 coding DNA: TGCGCCAGCAGCCGGACACCGGGACAGGGGGCGCGGGAGACCCAGTACTTC. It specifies CASSRTPGQGARETQYF.

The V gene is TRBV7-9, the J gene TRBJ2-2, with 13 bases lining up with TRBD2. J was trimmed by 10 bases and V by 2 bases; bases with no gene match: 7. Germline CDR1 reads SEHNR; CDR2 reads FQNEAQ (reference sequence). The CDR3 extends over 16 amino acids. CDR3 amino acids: CASSLILAGGPVELFF. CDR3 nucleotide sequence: TGTGCCAGCAGCTTAATACTAGCGGGAGGGCCTGTGGAGCTGTTTTTT.

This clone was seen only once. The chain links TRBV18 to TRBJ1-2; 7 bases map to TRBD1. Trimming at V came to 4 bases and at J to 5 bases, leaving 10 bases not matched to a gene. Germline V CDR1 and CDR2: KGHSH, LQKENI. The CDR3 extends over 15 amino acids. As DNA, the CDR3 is TGTGCCAGCTCACTGAACCGGGACAGCACTTATGGCTACACCTTC. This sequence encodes CASSLNRDSTYGYTF. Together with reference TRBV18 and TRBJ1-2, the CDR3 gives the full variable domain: NAGVMQNPRHLVRRRGQEARLRCSPMKGHSHVYWYRQLPEEGLKFMVYLQKENIIDESGMPKERFSAEFPKEGPSILRIQQVVRGDSAAYFCASSLNRDSTYGYTFGSGTRLTVV.

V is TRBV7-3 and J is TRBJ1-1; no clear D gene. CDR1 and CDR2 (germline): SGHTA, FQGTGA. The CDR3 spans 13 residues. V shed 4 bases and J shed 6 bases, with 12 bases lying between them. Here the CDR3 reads CASSYNTIAEAFF. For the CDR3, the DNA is TGTGCCAGCAGCTACAACACTATTGCTGAAGCTTTCTTT.

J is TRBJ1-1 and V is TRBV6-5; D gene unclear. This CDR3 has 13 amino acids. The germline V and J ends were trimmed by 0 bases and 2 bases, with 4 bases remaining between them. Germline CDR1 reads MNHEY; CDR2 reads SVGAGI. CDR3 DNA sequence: TGTGCCAGCAGTTACTCGCGAAACACTGAAGCTTTCTTT. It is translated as CASSYSRNTEAFF.

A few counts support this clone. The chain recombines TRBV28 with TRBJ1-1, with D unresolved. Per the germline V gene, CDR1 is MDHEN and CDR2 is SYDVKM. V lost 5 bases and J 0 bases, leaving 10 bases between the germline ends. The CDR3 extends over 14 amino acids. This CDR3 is CASSPTRMNTEAFF. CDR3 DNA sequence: TGTGCCAGCAGTCCGACAAGAATGAACACTGAAGCTTTCTTT.

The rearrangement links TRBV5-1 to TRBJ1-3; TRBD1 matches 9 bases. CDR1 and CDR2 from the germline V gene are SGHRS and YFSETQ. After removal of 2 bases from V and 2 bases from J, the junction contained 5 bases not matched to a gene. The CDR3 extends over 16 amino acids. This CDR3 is CASSLIGQGTGNTIYF. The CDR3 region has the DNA TGCGCCAGCAGCTTAATAGGACAGGGGACTGGAAACACCATATATTTT.

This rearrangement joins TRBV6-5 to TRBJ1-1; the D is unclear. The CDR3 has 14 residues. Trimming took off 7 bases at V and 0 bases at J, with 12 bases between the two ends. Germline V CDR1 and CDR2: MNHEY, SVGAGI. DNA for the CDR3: TGTGCCAGCACCGCGGGGAGGATGAACACTGAAGCTTTCTTT. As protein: CASTAGRMNTEAFF.

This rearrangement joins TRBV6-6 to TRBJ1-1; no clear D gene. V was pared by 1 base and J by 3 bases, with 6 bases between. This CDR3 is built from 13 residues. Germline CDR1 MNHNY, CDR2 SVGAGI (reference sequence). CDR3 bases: TGTGCCAGCAGTTACTACACAGACACTGAAGCTTTCTTT. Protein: CASSYYTDTEAFF.

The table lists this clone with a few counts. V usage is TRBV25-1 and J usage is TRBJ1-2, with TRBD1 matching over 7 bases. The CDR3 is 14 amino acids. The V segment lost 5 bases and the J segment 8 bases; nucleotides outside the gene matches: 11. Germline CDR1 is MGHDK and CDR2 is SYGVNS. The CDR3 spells CASSWRGRKGGYTF. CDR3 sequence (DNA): TGTGCCAGCAGTTGGAGGGGGCGGAAAGGAGGCTACACCTTC.

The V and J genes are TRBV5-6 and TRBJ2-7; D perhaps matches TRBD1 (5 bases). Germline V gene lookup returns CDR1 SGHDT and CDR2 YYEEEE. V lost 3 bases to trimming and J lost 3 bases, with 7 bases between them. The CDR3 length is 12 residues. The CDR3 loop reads CASSSGFYEQYF. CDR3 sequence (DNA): TGTGCCAGCAGCTCAGGGTTCTACGAGCAGTACTTC.